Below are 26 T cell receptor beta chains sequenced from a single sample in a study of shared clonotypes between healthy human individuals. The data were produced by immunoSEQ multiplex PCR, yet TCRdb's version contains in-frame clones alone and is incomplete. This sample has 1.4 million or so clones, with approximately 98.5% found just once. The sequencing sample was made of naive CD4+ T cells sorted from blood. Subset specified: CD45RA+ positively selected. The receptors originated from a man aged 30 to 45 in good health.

CDR3 protein: CASSPSPGDPYEQYF. CDR3 nucleotides: TGTGCCAGCAGTCCCAGTCCAGGGGACCCCTACGAGCAGTACTTC. V and J are TRBV28 and TRBJ2-7; D might be TRBD1 (6 bases). Germline lookup yields CDR1 MDHEN and CDR2 SYDVKM. The V and J ends lost 5 bases and 2 bases respectively, with 16 bases between them. This CDR3 is built from 15 residues.

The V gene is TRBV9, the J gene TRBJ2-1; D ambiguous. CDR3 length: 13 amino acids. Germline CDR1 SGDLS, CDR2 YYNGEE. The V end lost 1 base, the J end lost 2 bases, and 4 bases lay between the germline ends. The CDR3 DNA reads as TGTGCCAGCAGCGTACAGGCCTACAATGAGCAGTTCTTC. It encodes CASSVQAYNEQFF.

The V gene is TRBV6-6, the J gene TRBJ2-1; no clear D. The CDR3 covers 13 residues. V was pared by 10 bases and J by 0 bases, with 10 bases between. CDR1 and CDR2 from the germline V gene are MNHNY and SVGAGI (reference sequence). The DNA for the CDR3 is TGTGCCACAGCCTTAAGCTCCTACAATGAGCAGTTCTTC. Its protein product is CATALSSYNEQFF.

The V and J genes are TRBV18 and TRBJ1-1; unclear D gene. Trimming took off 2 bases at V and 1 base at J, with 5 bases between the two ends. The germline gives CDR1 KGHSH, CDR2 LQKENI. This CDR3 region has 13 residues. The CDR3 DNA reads TGTGCCAGCTCACCAGCTACGAACACTGAAGCTTTCTTT. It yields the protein CASSPATNTEAFF.

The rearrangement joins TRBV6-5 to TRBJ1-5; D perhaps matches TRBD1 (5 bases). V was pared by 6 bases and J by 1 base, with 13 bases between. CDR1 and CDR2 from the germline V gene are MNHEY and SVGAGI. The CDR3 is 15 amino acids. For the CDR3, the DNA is TGTGCCAGCAGCCGGACACCGGCGAGCAATCAGCCCCAGCATTTT. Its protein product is CASSRTPASNQPQHF.

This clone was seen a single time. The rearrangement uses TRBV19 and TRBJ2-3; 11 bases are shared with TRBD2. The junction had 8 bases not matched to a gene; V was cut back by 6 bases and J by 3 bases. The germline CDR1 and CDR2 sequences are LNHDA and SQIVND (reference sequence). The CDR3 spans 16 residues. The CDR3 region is CASRPLLAGETDTQYF. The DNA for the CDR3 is TGTGCCAGTAGACCATTACTAGCGGGAGAGACAGATACGCAGTATTTT.

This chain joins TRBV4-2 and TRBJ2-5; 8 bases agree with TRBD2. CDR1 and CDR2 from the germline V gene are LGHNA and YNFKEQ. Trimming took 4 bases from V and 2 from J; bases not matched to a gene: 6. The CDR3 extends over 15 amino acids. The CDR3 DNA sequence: TGTGCCAGCAGCCCAACTAGCGGAACGCAAGAGACCCAGTACTTC. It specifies CASSPTSGTQETQYF.

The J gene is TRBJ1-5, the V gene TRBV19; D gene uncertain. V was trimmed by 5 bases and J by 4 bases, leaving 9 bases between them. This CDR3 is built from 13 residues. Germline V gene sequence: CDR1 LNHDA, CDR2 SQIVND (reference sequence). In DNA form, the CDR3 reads TGTGCCAGTAGTGCCGGACGGAATCAGCCCCAGCATTTT. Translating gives CASSAGRNQPQHF.

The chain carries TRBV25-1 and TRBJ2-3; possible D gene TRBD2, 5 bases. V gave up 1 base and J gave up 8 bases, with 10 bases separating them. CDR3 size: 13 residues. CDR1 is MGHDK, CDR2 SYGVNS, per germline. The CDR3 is CASSESAAATQYF. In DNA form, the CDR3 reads TGTGCCAGCAGTGAATCGGCAGCGGCTACGCAGTATTTT.

CDR3 bases: TGTGCCAGCAGAAGGACAGGGAGCACAGATACGCAGTATTTT. Translating gives CASRRTGSTDTQYF. The chain uses TRBV6-5 and TRBJ2-3; 8 bases fit TRBD1. The CDR3 spans 14 residues. V shed 6 bases and J 0 bases; nucleotides not matched to a gene: 2. Germline V gene sequence: CDR1 MNHEY, CDR2 SVGAGI.

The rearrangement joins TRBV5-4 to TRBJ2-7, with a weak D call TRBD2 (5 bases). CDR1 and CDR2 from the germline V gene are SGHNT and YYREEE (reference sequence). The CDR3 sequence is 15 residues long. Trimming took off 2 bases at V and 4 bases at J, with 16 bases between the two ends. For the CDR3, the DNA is TGTGCCAGCAGCTTAGGAGGACGCAACGGGTACGAGCAGTACTTC. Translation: CASSLGGRNGYEQYF.

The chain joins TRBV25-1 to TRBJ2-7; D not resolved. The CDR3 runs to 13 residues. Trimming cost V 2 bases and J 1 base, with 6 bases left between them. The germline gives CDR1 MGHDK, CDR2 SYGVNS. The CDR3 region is CASSEVVSYEQYF. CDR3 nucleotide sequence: TGTGCCAGCAGTGAAGTGGTATCCTACGAGCAGTACTTC.

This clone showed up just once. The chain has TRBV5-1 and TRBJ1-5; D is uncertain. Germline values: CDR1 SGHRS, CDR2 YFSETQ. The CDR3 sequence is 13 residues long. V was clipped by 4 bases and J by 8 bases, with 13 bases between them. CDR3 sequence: CASSPRPQEPQHF. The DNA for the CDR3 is TGCGCCAGCAGCCCCCGCCCGCAGGAGCCCCAGCATTTT.

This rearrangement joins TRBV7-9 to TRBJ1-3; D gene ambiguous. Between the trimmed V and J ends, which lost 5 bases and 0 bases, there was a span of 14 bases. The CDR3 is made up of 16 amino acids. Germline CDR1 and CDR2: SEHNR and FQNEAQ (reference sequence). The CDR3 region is CASSPPRGSSGNTIYF. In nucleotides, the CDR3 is TGTGCCAGCAGCCCGCCCCGAGGGAGCTCTGGAAACACCATATATTTT. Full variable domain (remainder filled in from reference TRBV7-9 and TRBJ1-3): DTGVSQNPRHKITKRGQNVTFRCDPISEHNRLYWYRQTLGQGPEFLTYFQNEAQLEKSRLLSDRFSAERPKGSFSTLEIQRTEQGDSAMYLCASSPPRGSSGNTIYFGEGSWLTVV.

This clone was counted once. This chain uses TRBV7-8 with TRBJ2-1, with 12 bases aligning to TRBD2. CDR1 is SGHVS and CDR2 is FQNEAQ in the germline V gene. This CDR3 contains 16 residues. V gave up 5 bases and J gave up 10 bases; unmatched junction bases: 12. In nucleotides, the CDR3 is TGTGCCAGCAGCGCCAGACTAGCGGGAGTCAAAAGCGAGCAGTTCTTC. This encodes CASSARLAGVKSEQFF.

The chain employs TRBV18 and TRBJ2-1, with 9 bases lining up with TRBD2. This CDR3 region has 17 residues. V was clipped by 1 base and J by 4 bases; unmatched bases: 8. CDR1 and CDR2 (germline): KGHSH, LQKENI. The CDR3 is CASSPLTAGGIYNEQFF. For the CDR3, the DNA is TGTGCCAGCTCACCACTTACCGCGGGAGGGATATACAATGAGCAGTTCTTC.

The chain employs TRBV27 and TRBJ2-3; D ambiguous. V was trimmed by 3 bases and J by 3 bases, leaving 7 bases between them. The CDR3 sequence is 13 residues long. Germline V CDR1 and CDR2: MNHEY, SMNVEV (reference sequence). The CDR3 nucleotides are TGTGCCAGCAGTTTCAGACGGACAGATACGCAGTATTTT. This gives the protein CASSFRRTDTQYF.

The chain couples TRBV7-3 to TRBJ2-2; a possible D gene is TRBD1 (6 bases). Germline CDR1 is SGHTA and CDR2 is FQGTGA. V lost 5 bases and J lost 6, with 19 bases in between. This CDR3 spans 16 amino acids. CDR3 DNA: TGTGCCAGCAGCCAAACAGGGATAGTGGGGTCCGGGGAGCTGTTTTTT. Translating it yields CASSQTGIVGSGELFF. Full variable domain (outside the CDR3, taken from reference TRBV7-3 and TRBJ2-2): GAGVSQTPSNKVTEKGKYVELRCDPISGHTALYWYRQSLGQGPEFLIYFQGTGAADDSGLPNDRFFAVRPEGSVSTLKIQRTERGDSAVYLCASSQTGIVGSGELFFGEGSRLTVL.

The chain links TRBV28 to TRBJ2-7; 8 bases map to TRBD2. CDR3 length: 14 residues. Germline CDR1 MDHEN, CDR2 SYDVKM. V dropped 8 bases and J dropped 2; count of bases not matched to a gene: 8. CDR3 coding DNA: TGTGCCAGCCGAGGCGGGAGGATTCCCTACGAGCAGTACTTC. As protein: CASRGGRIPYEQYF.

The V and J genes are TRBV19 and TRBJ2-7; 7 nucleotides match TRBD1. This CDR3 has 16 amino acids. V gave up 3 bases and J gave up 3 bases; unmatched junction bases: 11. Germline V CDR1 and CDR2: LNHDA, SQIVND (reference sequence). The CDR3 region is CASSISAPAGGYEQYF. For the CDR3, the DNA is TGTGCCAGTAGTATCAGCGCCCCGGCAGGGGGCTACGAGCAGTACTTC.

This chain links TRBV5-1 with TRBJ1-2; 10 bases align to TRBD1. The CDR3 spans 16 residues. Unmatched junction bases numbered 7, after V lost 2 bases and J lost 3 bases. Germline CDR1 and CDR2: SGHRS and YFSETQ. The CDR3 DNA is TGCGCCAGCAGCTTTGGGACAGGGGTACTCGACTATGGCTACACCTTC. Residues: CASSFGTGVLDYGYTF.

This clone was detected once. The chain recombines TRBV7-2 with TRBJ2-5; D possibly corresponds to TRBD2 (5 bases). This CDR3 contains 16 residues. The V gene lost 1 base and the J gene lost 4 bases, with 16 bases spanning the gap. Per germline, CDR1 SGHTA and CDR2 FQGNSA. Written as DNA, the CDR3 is TGTGCCAGCAGCTTAGGAGGGTCCAGGTTTGCAGAGACCCAGTACTTC. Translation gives CASSLGGSRFAETQYF.

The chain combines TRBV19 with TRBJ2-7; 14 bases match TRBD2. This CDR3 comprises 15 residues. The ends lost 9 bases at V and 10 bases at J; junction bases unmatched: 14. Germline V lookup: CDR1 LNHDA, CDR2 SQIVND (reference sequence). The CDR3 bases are TGTGCCAGCGCGAGTAGATCTGGGACTAGCGGGAGTCAGTACTTC. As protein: CASASRSGTSGSQYF.

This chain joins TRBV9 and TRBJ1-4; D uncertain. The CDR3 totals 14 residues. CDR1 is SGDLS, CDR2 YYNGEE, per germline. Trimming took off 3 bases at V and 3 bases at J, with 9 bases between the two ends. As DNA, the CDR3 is TGTGCCAGCAGCGACAGCCATGCTAATGAAAAACTGTTTTTT. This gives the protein CASSDSHANEKLFF.

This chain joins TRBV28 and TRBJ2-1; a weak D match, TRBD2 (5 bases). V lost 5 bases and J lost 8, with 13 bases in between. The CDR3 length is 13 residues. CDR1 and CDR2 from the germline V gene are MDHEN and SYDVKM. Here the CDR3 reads CASSTTIGYEQFF. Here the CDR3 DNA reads TGTGCCAGCAGTACGACTATAGGCTATGAGCAGTTCTTC.

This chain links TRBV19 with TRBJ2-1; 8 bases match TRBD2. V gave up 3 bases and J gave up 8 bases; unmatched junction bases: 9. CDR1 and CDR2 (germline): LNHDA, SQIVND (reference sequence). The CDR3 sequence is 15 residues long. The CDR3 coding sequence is TGTGCCAGTAGTATGAACGGGAGGGCCTCCTATGAGCAGTTCTTC. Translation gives CASSMNGRASYEQFF.